This TCR beta chain was retrieved from a study of CD8 T cells in Susac syndrome. The trim removed 5 bases at V and 4 bases at J, leaving 9 bases unmatched. This CDR3 spans 15 amino acids. From blood CD8+ and CD4+ T cells, TCR beta sequences were generated. When the RNA was reverse transcribed, random hexamers were used with an input of roughly 0.45 to 1 ug. TCRdb processed the immunoSEQ multiplex PCR reads anew with MiXCR; each CDR3 protein has one entry. The sample includes about 140,000 distinct CDR3 sequences, 85% to 95% of them seen just once. This receptor was obtained from a human donor with Susac syndrome. Sequenced input: CD4+ T cells from PBMCs. The chain uses TRBV12-3 or TRBV12-4 and TRBJ1-2; 8 nucleotides align to TRBD1. CDR3 protein: CASSSLGQGFYGYTF. For the CDR3, the DNA is TGTGCCAGCAGTAGTCTCGGACAGGGTTTCTATGGCTACACCTTC.